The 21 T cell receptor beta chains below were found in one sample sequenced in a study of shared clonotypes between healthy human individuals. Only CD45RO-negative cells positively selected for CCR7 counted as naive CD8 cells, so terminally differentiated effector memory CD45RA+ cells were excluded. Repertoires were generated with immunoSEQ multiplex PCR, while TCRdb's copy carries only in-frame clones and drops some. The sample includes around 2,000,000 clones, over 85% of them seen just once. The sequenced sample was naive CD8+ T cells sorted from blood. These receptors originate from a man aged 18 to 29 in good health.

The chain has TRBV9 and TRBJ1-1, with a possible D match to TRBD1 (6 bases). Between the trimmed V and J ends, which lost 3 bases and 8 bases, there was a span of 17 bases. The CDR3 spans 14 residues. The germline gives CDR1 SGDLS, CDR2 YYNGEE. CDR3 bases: TGTGCCAGCAGCGCCTTTGGGACAATGGGAGAAGCTTTCTTT. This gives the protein CASSAFGTMGEAFF.

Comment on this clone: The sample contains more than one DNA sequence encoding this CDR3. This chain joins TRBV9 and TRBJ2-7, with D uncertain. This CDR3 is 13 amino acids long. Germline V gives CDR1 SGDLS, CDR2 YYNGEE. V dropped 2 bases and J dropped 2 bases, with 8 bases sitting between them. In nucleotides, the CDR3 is TGTGCCAGCAGCGTGGGCATTACCTACGAGCAGTACTTC. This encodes CASSVGITYEQYF.

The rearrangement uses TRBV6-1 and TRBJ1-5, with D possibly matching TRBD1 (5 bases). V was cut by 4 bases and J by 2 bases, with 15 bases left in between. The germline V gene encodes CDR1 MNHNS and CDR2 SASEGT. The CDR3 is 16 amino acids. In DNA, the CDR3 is TGTGCCAGCAGTGGCGCGTCGGGGGGTGGCAATCAGCCCCAGCATTTT. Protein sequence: CASSGASGGGNQPQHF.

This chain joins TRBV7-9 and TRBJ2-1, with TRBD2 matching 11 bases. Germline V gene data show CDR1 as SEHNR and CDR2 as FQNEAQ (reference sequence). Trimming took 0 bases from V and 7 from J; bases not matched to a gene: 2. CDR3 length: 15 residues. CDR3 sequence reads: CASSLATSGENEQFF. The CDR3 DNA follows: TGTGCCAGCAGCTTAGCGACTAGCGGGGAGAATGAGCAGTTCTTC.

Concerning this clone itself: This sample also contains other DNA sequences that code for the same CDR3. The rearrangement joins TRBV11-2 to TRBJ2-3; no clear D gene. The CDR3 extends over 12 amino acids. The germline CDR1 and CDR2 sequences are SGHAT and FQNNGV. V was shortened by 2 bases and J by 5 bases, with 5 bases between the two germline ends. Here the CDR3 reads CASSLSGDTQYF. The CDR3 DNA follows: TGTGCCAGCAGCTTAAGTGGAGATACGCAGTATTTT.

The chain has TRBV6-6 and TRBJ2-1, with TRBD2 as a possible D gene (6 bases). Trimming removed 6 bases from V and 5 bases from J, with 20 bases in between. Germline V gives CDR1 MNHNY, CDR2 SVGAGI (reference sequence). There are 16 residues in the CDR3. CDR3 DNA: TGTGCCAGCAGGCCCGGGACTCCAACAACAAACAATGAGCAGTTCTTC. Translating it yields CASRPGTPTTNNEQFF.

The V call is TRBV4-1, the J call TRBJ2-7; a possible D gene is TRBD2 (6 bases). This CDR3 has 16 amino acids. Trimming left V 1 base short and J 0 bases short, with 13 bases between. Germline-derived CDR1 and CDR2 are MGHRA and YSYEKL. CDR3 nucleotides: TGCGCCAGCAGCCAAGCCGAACGGGGGTACTCCTACGAGCAGTACTTC. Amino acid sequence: CASSQAERGYSYEQYF.

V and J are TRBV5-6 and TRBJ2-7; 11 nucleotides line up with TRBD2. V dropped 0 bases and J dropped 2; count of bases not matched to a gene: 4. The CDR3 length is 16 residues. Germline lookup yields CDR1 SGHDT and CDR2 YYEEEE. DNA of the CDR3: TGTGCCAGCAGCTTGGCGACTAGCGGGAATCCCTACGAGCAGTACTTC. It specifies CASSLATSGNPYEQYF.

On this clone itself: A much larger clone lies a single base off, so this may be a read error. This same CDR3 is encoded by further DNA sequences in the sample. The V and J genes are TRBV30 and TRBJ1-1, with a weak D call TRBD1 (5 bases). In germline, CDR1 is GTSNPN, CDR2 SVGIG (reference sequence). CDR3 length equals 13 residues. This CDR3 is CAWSLGVAMEAFF. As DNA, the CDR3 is TGTGCTTGGAGTCTGGGGGTGGCTATGGAAGCTTTCTTT.

The CDR3 DNA is TGTGCCAGCAGTCACTATTACGAGGAATCTGGAAACACCATATATTTT. Protein: CASSHYYEESGNTIYF. The genes are TRBV6-5 and TRBJ1-3, with D hard to call. The CDR3 totals 16 residues. Trimming removed 5 bases from V and 1 base from J, with 15 bases in between. Germline V CDR1 and CDR2: MNHEY, SVGAGI.

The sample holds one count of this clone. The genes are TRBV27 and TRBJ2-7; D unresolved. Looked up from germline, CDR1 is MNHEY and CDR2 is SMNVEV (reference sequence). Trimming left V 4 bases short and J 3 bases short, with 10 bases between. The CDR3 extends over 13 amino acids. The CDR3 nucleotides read TGTGCCAGCAGTTGGTCAGGCCGCTACGAGCAGTACTTC. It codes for CASSWSGRYEQYF.

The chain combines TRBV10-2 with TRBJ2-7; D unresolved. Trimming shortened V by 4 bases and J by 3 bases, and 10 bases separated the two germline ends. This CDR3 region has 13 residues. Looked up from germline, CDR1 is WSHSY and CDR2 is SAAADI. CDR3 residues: CASSGGRLYEQYF. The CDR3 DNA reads TGCGCCAGCAGTGGCGGACGGCTCTACGAGCAGTACTTC.

CDR3 DNA: TGTGCCAGCAGCCCGAGGTCGTCTAGCGCCAGAGAGACCCAGTACTTC. Protein product: CASSPRSSSARETQYF. The chain combines TRBV7-9 with TRBJ2-5; D possibly corresponds to TRBD2 (6 bases). V shed 5 bases and J shed 4 bases, with 20 bases lying between them. The germline V gene encodes CDR1 SEHNR and CDR2 FQNEAQ (reference sequence). The CDR3 totals 16 residues.

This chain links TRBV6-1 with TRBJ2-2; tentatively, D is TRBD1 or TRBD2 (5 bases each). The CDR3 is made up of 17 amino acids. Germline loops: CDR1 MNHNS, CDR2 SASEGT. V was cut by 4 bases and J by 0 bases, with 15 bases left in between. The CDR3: CASSVFTGASNTGELFF. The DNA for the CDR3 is TGTGCCAGCAGTGTATTCACCGGGGCCTCGAACACCGGGGAGCTGTTTTTT.

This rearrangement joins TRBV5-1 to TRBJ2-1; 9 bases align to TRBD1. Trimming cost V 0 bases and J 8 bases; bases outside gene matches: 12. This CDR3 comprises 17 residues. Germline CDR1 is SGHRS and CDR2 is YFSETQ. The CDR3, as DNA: TGCGCCAGCAGCTTGGAGGGGACAGGGAGAGCAAACGATGAGCAGTTCTTC. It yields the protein CASSLEGTGRANDEQFF.

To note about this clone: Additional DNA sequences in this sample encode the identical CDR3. The CDR3 loop is CASSQEGMNTEAFF. The CDR3 bases are TGCGCCAGCAGCCAAGAAGGCATGAACACTGAAGCTTTCTTT. The genes are TRBV4-3 and TRBJ1-1; D is ambiguous. CDR1 LGHNA and CDR2 YSLEER come from the germline V gene. V dropped 0 bases and J dropped 0 bases, with 5 bases sitting between them. The CDR3 has 14 residues.

CDR3 sequence reads: CATARGGPTGELFF. In nucleotides, the CDR3 is TGCGCCACCGCACGGGGGGGGCCCACCGGGGAGCTGTTTTTT. The chain uses TRBV5-1 and TRBJ2-2, with TRBD2 matching over 8 bases. The junction had 8 bases not matched to a gene; V was cut back by 9 bases and J by 4 bases. The CDR3 contains 14 residues. Germline CDR1 is SGHRS and CDR2 is YFSETQ.

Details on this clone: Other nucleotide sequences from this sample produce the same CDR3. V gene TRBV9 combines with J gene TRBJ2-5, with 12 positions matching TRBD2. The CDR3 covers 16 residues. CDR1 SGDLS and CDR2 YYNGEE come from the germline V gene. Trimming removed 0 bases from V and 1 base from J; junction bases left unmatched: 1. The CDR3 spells CASSVGTSGVQETQYF. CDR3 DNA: TGTGCCAGCAGCGTAGGGACTAGCGGGGTCCAAGAGACCCAGTACTTC.

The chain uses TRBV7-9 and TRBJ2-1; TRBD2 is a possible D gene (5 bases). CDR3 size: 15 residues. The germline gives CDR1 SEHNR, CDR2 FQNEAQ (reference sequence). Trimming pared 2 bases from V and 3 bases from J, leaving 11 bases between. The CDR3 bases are TGTGCCAGCAGCTTAAGTGGGAGAGACTACAATGAGCAGTTCTTC. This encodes CASSLSGRDYNEQFF. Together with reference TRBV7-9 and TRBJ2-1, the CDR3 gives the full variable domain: DTGVSQNPRHKITKRGQNVTFRCDPISEHNRLYWYRQTLGQGPEFLTYFQNEAQLEKSRLLSDRFSAERPKGSFSTLEIQRTEQGDSAMYLCASSLSGRDYNEQFFGPGTRLTVL.

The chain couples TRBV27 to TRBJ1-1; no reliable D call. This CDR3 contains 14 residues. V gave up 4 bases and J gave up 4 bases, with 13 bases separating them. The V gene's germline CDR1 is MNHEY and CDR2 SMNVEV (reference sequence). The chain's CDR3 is CASSSVRKITEAFF. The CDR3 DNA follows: TGTGCCAGCAGTTCAGTACGGAAGATCACTGAAGCTTTCTTT.

The CDR3 is CASSNLVSGELFF. The CDR3 DNA reads TGTGCCAGCAGTAACCTAGTATCCGGGGAGCTGTTTTTT. The chain uses TRBV6-5 and TRBJ2-2; D call uncertain. CDR1 is MNHEY and CDR2 is SVGAGI in the germline V gene. Trimming cost V 5 bases and J 6 bases, with 10 bases left between them. The CDR3 spans 13 residues.